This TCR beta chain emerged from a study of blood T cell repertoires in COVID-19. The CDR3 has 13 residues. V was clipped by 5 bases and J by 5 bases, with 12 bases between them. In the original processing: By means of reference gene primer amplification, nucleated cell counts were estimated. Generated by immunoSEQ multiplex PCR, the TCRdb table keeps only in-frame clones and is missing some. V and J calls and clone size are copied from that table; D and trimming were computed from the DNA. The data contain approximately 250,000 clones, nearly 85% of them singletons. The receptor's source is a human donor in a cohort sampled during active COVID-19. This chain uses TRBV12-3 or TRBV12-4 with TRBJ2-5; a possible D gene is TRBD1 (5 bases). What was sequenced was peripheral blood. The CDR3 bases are TGTGCCAGCAGTCCTCAGCAGGGCGAGACCCAGTACTTC. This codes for CASSPQQGETQYF.